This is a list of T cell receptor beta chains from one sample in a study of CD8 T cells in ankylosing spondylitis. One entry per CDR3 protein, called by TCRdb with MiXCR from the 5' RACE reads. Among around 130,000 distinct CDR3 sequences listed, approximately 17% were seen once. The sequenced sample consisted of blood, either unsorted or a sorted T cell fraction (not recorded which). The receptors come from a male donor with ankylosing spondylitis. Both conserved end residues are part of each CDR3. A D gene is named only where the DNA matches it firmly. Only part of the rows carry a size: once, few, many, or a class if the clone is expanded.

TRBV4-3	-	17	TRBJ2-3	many	CASSQTKWTVQGRWQYF	TGCGCCAGCAGCCAGACGAAATGGACAGTCCAGGGGAGGTGGCAGTATTTT
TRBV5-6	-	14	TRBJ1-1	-	CASSTVGGVWEAFF	TGTGCCAGCAGTACCGTCGGGGGCGTATGGGAAGCTTTCTTT
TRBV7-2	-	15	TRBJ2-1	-	CASRLGAGVLGEQFF	TGTGCCAGCAGGTTGGGGGCGGGAGTCTTAGGTGAGCAGTTCTTC
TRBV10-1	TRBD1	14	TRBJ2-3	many	CASSRTGSTDTQYF	TGCGCCAGCAGCCGGACAGGGAGCACAGATACGCAGTATTTT
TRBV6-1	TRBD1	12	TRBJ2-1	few	CVAGQGLNEQFF	TGTGTAGCAGGACAGGGACTCAATGAGCAGTTCTTC
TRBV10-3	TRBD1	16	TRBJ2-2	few	CAIRTIQGASTGELFF	TGTGCCATCAGAACCATACAGGGGGCGTCTACCGGGGAGCTGTTTTTT
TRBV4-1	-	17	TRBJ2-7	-	CASSQDGSGLSFYEQYF	TGCGCCAGCAGCCAAGATGGGTCCGGGCTGAGTTTCTACGAGCAGTACTTC
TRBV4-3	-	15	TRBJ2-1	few	CASSQGAGTLNEQFF	TGCGCCAGCAGCCAAGGTGCGGGAACCCTCAATGAGCAGTTCTTC
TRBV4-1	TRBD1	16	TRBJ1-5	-	CASSQDLGQGDQPQHF	TGCGCCAGCAGCCAAGATCTCGGACAGGGCGATCAGCCCCAGCATTTT
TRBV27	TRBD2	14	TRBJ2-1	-	CASSILAGDNEQFF	TGTGCCAGCAGTATACTAGCGGGGGACAATGAGCAGTTCTTC
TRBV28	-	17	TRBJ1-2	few	CASSLEFGVQGRYGYTF	TGTGCCAGCAGTTTAGAGTTCGGGGTCCAGGGGAGGTACGGCTACACCTTC
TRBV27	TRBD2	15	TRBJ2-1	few	CASSLPGGSYNEQFF	TGTGCCAGCAGTTTACCGGGGGGCTCCTACAATGAGCAGTTCTTC
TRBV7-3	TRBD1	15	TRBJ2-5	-	CASSLTLGQKETQYF	TGTGCCAGCAGCTTAACGCTGGGACAGAAAGAGACCCAGTACTTC
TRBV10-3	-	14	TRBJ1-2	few	CAISVGQRPYGYTF	TGTGCCATCAGTGTGGGGCAGCGGCCCTATGGCTACACCTTC
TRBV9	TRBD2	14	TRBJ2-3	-	CASSVGLAGDTQYF	TGTGCCAGCAGCGTAGGGCTAGCGGGGGATACGCAGTATTTT
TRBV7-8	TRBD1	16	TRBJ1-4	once	CASSLGTGEDWEKLFF	TGTGCCAGCAGCTTAGGGACAGGGGAGGATTGGGAAAAACTGTTTTTT
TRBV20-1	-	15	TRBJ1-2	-	CSARDGIPANYGYTF	TGCAGTGCTAGAGATGGGATCCCGGCTAACTATGGCTACACCTTC
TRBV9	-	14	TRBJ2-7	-	CASSVGTAWGEQYF	TGTGCCAGCAGCGTAGGAACGGCATGGGGCGAGCAGTACTTC
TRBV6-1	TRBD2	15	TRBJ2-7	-	CASSPGTSWGIEQYF	TGTGCCAGCAGCCCAGGGACTAGCTGGGGGATCGAGCAGTACTTC
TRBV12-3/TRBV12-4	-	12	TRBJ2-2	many	CASSLDTWELFF	TGTGCCAGCAGTTTGGATACCTGGGAGCTGTTTTTT
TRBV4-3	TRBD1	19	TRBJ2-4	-	CASSQEGGTGVDQGNIQYF	TGCGCCAGCAGCCAAGAAGGGGGGACAGGGGTGGATCAGGGAAACATTCAGTACTTC
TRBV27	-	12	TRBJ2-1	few	CASSLSVGEQFF	TGTGCCAGCAGTTTATCAGTGGGTGAGCAGTTCTTC
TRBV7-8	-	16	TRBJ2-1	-	CASSLKLGNPYNEQFF	TGTGCCAGCAGCTTAAAGCTGGGAAACCCCTACAATGAGCAGTTCTTC
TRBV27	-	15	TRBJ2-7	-	CASSIHQVTVYEQYF	TGTGCCAGCAGTATCCACCAAGTGACAGTCTACGAGCAGTACTTC
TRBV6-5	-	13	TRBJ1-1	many	CASSLGRSTEAFF	TGTGCCAGCAGTCTGGGCAGGAGCACTGAAGCTTTCTTT
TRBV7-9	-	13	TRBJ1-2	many	CATIGAVNYGYTF	TGTGCCACCATCGGGGCTGTTAACTATGGCTACACCTTC
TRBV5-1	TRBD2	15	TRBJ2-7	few	CASSFPREGFYEQYF	TGCGCCAGCAGCTTTCCACGGGAGGGCTTCTACGAGCAGTACTTC
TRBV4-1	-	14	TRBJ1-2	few	CASSQVFIGYGYTF	TGCGCCAGCAGCCAAGTTTTCATCGGGTATGGCTACACCTTC
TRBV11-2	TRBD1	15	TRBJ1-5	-	CASSPGGLSNQPQHF	TGTGCCAGCAGCCCAGGGGGCTTGAGCAATCAGCCCCAGCATTTT
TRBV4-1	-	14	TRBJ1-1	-	CASSQTMDNTEAFF	TGCGCCAGCAGCCAAACCATGGATAACACTGAAGCTTTCTTT
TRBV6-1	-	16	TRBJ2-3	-	CASSPNPQGITDTQYF	TGTGCCAGCAGCCCCAACCCTCAGGGGATCACAGATACGCAGTATTTT
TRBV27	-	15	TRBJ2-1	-	CASSLEVGGGNEQFF	TGTGCCAGCAGTTTAGAGGTGGGAGGCGGAAATGAGCAGTTCTTC
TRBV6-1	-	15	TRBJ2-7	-	CASSSSPGPGYEQYF	TGTGCCAGCAGCTCATCCCCGGGGCCTGGTTACGAGCAGTACTTC
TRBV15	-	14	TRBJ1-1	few	CATSSRGRDTEAFF	TGTGCCACCAGCAGCAGGGGCAGGGACACTGAAGCTTTCTTT
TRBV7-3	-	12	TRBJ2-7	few	CASSDGRDEQYF	TGTGCCAGCAGCGACGGGCGAGACGAGCAGTACTTC
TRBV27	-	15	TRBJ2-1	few	CASSSASAGLDEQFF	TGTGCCAGCAGTTCGGCTAGCGCAGGGCTCGACGAGCAGTTCTTC
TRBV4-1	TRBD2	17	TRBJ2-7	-	CASSYLPASGNSYEQYF	TGCGCCAGCAGCTACCTTCCCGCTAGCGGGAACTCCTACGAGCAGTACTTC
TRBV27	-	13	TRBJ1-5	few	CASSLGPNQPQHF	TGTGCCAGCAGTTTGGGGCCCAATCAGCCCCAGCATTTT
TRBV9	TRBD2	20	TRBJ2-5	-	CASSPGTSGDPWLIQETQYF	TGTGCCAGCAGCCCTGGGACTAGCGGGGACCCGTGGTTGATACAAGAGACCCAGTACTTC
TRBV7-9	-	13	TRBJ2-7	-	CASSFVGAYEQYF	TGTGCCAGCAGCTTCGTAGGAGCCTACGAGCAGTACTTC
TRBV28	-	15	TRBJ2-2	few	CASSMTGSNTGELFF	TGTGCCAGCAGCATGACAGGAAGCAACACCGGGGAGCTGTTTTTT
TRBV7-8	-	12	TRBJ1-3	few	CASSLGGDTIYF	TGTGCCAGCAGCTTAGGAGGGGACACCATATATTTT
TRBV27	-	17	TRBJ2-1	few	CASSSREYYLTYNEQFF	TGTGCCAGCAGTTCCCGGGAGTACTACCTCACTTACAATGAGCAGTTCTTC
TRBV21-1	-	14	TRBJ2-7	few	CASSNPTGLPEQYF	TGTGCCAGCAGCAACCCGACAGGGCTCCCCGAGCAGTACTTC
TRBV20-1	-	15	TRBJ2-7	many	CSAHTSGTPSYEQYF	TGCAGTGCGCATACCTCCGGGACACCTTCCTACGAGCAGTACTTC
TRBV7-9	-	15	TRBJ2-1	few	CASSLGAGTYNEQFF	TGTGCCAGCAGCTTAGGCGCGGGAACCTACAATGAGCAGTTCTTC
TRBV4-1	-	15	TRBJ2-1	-	CASSHSPTIGEREFF	TGCGCCAGCAGCCATTCACCGACAATCGGGGAACGTGAGTTCTTC
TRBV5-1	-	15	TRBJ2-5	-	CASSFLDVHQETQYF	TGCGCCAGCAGCTTCTTGGACGTTCACCAAGAGACCCAGTACTTC
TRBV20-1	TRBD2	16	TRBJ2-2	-	CSAKGLEREPTGELFF	TGCAGTGCCAAGGGCTTGGAGCGGGAACCCACCGGGGAGCTGTTTTTT
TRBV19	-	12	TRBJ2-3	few	CASSYPADTQYF	TGTGCCAGTTCCTACCCAGCAGATACGCAGTATTTT
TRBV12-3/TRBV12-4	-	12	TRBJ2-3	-	CASSYATDTQYF	TGTGCCAGCAGTTACGCCACAGATACGCAGTATTTT
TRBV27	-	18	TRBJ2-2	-	CASSLSLLGRGDTGELFF	TGTGCCAGCAGTTTATCACTGCTGGGGAGAGGGGACACCGGGGAGCTGTTTTTT
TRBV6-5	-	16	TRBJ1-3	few	CASSYGRPHSGNTIYF	TGTGCCAGCAGTTACGGGCGCCCGCACTCTGGAAACACCATATATTTT
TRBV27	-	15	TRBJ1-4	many	CASSLSPATNEKLFF	TGTGCCAGCAGTTTATCCCCTGCAACTAATGAAAAACTGTTTTTT
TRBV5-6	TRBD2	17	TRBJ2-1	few	CASSLLVSGLGSHEQFF	TGTGCCAGCAGCTTGTTAGTTTCGGGACTAGGATCCCATGAGCAGTTCTTC
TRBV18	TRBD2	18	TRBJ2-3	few	CASSPGREAAPPTDTQYF	TGTGCCAGCTCACCAGGACGGGAGGCCGCCCCCCCCACAGATACGCAGTATTTT
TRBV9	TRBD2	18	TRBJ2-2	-	CASSGQGLAGGWTGELFF	TGTGCCAGCAGCGGACAGGGACTAGCGGGAGGATGGACCGGGGAGCTGTTTTTT
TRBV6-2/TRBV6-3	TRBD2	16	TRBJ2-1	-	CASSYSLAGGPVEQFF	TGTGCCAGCAGTTACTCGTTGGCGGGAGGGCCCGTTGAGCAGTTCTTC
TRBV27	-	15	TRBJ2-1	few	CASSWSDASYNEQFF	TGTGCCAGCAGTTGGTCGGACGCCTCCTACAATGAGCAGTTCTTC